The 15 T cell receptor beta chains presented below share a single source sample, sequenced in a study of shared clonotypes between healthy human individuals. Measured with immunoSEQ multiplex PCR; TCRdb has only the in-frame clones, and not every one. The repertoire consists of 2 million or so clones, with approximately 95% occurring once and the leading ten covering 0.13%. Material: naive CD4+ T cells sorted from blood. The subset: CD45RA+ positively selected. Receptors were obtained from a man in his late teens or twenties in good health.

V usage is TRBV6-5 and J usage is TRBJ2-7; D unresolved. Trimming took off 8 bases at V and 0 bases at J, with 14 bases between the two ends. The CDR3 totals 14 residues. Germline V gives CDR1 MNHEY, CDR2 SVGAGI. The CDR3 protein is CASRGELSSYEQYF. The DNA for the CDR3 is TGTGCCAGCCGTGGCGAGTTAAGCTCCTACGAGCAGTACTTC.

This chain joins TRBV5-1 and TRBJ2-7; 7 bases agree with TRBD2. CDR3 length equals 15 residues. Germline assignment: CDR1 SGHRS and CDR2 YFSETQ. V shed 4 bases, J shed 1 base, and the junction held 8 bases outside the gene matches. CDR3 in amino acids: CASSGQPGRSYEQYF. CDR3 in DNA: TGCGCCAGCAGCGGCCAGCCCGGGAGGTCCTACGAGCAGTACTTC.

The chain uses TRBV6-6 and TRBJ2-3; 8 nucleotides align to TRBD2. The CDR3 runs to 14 residues. J was trimmed by 4 bases and V by 11 bases; bases with no gene match: 11. Germline V gives CDR1 MNHNY, CDR2 SVGAGI (reference sequence). The CDR3, as DNA: TGTGCCTCCCTTCGCAGCGGGGGTTCAGATACGCAGTATTTT. This encodes CASLRSGGSDTQYF.

This sequence joins TRBV19 and TRBJ1-2, with D possibly being TRBD1 (6 bases). This CDR3 is built from 15 residues. Germline V gene sequence: CDR1 LNHDA, CDR2 SQIVND (reference sequence). The germline V and J ends were trimmed by 3 bases and 5 bases, with 16 bases remaining between them. The CDR3 loop is CASSMDTGSRYGYTF. Written as DNA, the CDR3 is TGTGCCAGTAGTATGGATACAGGGTCTAGGTATGGCTACACCTTC. The whole variable domain, filled in from reference TRBV19 and TRBJ1-2, reads DGGITQSPKYLFRKEGQNVTLSCEQNLNHDAMYWYRQDPGQGLRLIYYSQIVNDFQKGDIAEGYSVSREKKESFPLTVTSAQKNPTAFYLCASSMDTGSRYGYTFGSGTRLTVV.

The genes are TRBV6-5 and TRBJ2-7; TRBD1 agrees at 8 bases. The CDR3 runs to 15 residues. V was pared by 0 bases and J by 3 bases, with 4 bases of the junction left unmatched. Germline V CDR1 and CDR2: MNHEY, SVGAGI. The CDR3 is CASSYSKGQGYEQYF. DNA for the CDR3: TGTGCCAGCAGTTACTCGAAAGGACAGGGCTACGAGCAGTACTTC.

This CDR3 is CASSQGGASAYYEQYF. The CDR3 bases are TGTGCCAGCAGCCAGGGCGGGGCTAGCGCCTACTACGAGCAGTACTTC. V usage is TRBV14 and J usage is TRBJ2-7; D possibly corresponds to TRBD2 (6 bases). The CDR3 contains 16 residues. Germline V gene lookup returns CDR1 SGHDN and CDR2 FVKESK. The V gene lost 3 bases and the J gene lost 3 bases, with 18 bases spanning the gap.

The gene calls are TRBV7-9 and TRBJ2-3; 9 bases map to TRBD1. J gave up 6 bases and V 3 bases, and 7 bases lay outside the gene matches. CDR1 and CDR2 from the germline V gene are SEHNR and FQNEAQ (reference sequence). This CDR3 is 15 amino acids long. The DNA of the CDR3 is TGTGCCAGCAGCTTCGGGGACAGGGTTCCTGATACGCAGTATTTT. It codes for CASSFGDRVPDTQYF.

This rearrangement joins TRBV5-1 to TRBJ2-7; D unresolved. V was clipped by 0 bases and J by 5 bases, with 9 bases between them. This CDR3 region has 13 residues. In germline, CDR1 is SGHRS, CDR2 YFSETQ. The CDR3: CASSLGRADEQYF. Written as DNA, the CDR3 is TGCGCCAGCAGCTTGGGACGGGCCGACGAGCAGTACTTC.

J is TRBJ1-1 and V is TRBV7-2, with 10 bases aligning to TRBD1. The CDR3 has 17 residues. CDR1 is SGHTA and CDR2 is FQGNSA in the germline V gene. V gave up 4 bases and J gave up 3 bases; unmatched junction bases: 11. The CDR3 DNA is TGTGCCAGCAGCTACCTACCGACAGGGGGCGCGGACACTGAAGCTTTCTTT. This gives the protein CASSYLPTGGADTEAFF.

The chain joins TRBV6-1 to TRBJ1-5, with D unresolved. Trimming left V 5 bases short and J 6 bases short, with 11 bases between. This CDR3 contains 13 residues. The germline V gene encodes CDR1 MNHNS and CDR2 SASEGT. In nucleotides, the CDR3 is TGTGCCAGCAGTCCCCAGGCGAGTCAGCCCCAGCATTTT. Its translation: CASSPQASQPQHF.

CDR3 in DNA: TGCGCCAGCAGCTCGGCCAATGAGCAGTTCTTC. Encoded protein: CASSSANEQFF. The V call is TRBV5-1, the J call TRBJ2-1; D is unresolved. Trimming stripped 3 bases from V and 6 bases from J, with 4 bases between. This CDR3 contains 11 residues. CDR1 and CDR2 from the germline V gene are SGHRS and YFSETQ.

The chain combines TRBV27 with TRBJ1-2; the D gene is possibly TRBD1 (5 bases). Germline assignment: CDR1 MNHEY and CDR2 SMNVEV (reference sequence). The CDR3 covers 13 residues. Trimming cost V 6 bases and J 5 bases, with 13 bases left between them. As DNA, the CDR3 is TGTGCCAGCAGCCCGGGACCGACTTATGGCTACACCTTC. Its protein is CASSPGPTYGYTF.

Comments on this clone: The same CDR3 arises from other DNA sequences in this sample as well. As DNA, the CDR3 is TGTGCCAGCAGTTACTCGGGGCTGGGCGAGCAGTACTTC. Its protein is CASSYSGLGEQYF. The chain employs TRBV6-5 and TRBJ2-7; tentatively, D is TRBD1 (5 bases). Germline V gene sequence: CDR1 MNHEY, CDR2 SVGAGI. The CDR3 spans 13 residues. Trimming stripped 0 bases from V and 6 bases from J, with 9 bases between.

The rearrangement uses TRBV5-4 and TRBJ2-1; TRBD1 might be the D (5 bases). V lost 4 bases, J lost 8 bases, and 10 bases lay in between. Germline CDR1 is SGHNT and CDR2 is YYREEE (reference sequence). The CDR3 extends over 12 amino acids. CDR3 amino acids: CASSQAQDEQFF. The CDR3 DNA reads TGTGCCAGCAGCCAGGCACAGGATGAGCAGTTCTTC. Looking up the rest from reference TRBV5-4 and TRBJ2-1 gives the full variable domain: ETGVTQSPTHLIKTRGQQVTLRCSSQSGHNTVSWYQQALGQGPQFIFQYYREEENGRGNFPPRFSGLQFPNYSSELNVNALELDDSALYLCASSQAQDEQFFGPGTRLTVL.

The rearrangement joins TRBV4-3 to TRBJ1-2; no clear D. The CDR3 runs 13 residues. Germline V gives CDR1 LGHNA, CDR2 YSLEER. Trimming pared 1 base from V and 7 bases from J, leaving 10 bases between. The CDR3 DNA sequence: TGCGCCAGCAGCCAAGTAAGAGAGTCTGGCTACACCTTC. It translates to CASSQVRESGYTF.